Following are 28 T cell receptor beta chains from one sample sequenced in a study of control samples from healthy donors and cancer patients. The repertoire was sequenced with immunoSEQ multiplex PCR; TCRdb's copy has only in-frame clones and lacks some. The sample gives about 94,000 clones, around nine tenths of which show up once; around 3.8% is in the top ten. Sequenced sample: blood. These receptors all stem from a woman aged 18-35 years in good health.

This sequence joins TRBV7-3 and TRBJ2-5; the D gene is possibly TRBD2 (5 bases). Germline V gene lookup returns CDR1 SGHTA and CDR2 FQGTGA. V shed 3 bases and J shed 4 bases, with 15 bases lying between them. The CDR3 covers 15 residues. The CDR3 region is CASSFNGESRETQYF. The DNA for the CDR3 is TGTGCCAGCAGCTTTAACGGGGAGTCGAGAGAGACCCAGTACTTC.

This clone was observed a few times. In nucleotides, the CDR3 is TGTGCCAGTAGTATCCAAAAAGAGACCCAGTACTTC. It translates to CASSIQKETQYF. The J gene is TRBJ2-5, the V gene TRBV19; D is unclear. CDR3 length equals 12 residues. The V end was cut by 3 bases, the J end by 3 bases, with 5 bases between. Germline V gene data show CDR1 as LNHDA and CDR2 as SQIVND (reference sequence).

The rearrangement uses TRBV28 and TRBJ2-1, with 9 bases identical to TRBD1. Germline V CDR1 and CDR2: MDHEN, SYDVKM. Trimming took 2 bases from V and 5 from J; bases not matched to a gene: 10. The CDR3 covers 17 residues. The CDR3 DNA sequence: TGTGCCAGCAGTTTAATCGAACAGGGGGCAAAGAACAATGAGCAGTTCTTC. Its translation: CASSLIEQGAKNNEQFF.

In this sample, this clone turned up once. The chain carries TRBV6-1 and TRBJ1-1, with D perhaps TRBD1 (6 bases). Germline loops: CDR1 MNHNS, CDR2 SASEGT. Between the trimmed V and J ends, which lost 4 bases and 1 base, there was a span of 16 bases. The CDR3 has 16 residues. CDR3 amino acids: CASSVSKTGWNTEAFF. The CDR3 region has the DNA TGTGCCAGCAGTGTCAGCAAGACAGGTTGGAACACTGAAGCTTTCTTT.

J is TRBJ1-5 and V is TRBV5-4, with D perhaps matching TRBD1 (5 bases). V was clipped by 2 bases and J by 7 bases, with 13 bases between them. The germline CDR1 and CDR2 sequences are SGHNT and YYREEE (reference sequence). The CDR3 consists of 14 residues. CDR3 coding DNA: TGTGCCAGCAGCTTTGAAGGGGTCGACCAGCCCCAGCATTTT. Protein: CASSFEGVDQPQHF. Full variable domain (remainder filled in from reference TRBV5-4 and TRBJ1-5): ETGVTQSPTHLIKTRGQQVTLRCSSQSGHNTVSWYQQALGQGPQFIFQYYREEENGRGNFPPRFSGLQFPNYSSELNVNALELDDSALYLCASSFEGVDQPQHFGDGTRLSIL.

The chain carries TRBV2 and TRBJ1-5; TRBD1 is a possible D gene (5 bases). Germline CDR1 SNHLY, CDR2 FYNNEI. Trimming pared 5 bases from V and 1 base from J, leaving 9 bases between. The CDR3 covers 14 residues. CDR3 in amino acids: CASSTDSSNQPQHF. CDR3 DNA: TGTGCCAGCAGTACTGACAGCAGCAATCAGCCCCAGCATTTT.

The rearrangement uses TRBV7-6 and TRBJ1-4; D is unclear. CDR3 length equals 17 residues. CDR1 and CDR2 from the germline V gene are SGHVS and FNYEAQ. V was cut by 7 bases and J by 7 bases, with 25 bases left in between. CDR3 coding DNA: TGTGCCAGCACTATAGATGGGTTCTCCGGGCCAGCTGAAAAACTGTTTTTT. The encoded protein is CASTIDGFSGPAEKLFF.

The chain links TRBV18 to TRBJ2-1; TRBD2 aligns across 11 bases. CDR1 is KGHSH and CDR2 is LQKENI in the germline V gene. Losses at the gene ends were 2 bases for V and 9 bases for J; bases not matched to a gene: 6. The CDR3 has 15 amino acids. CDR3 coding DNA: TGTGCCAGCTCACCAAGGCTAGCGGGGGGTTTTGAGCAGTTCTTC. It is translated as CASSPRLAGGFEQFF. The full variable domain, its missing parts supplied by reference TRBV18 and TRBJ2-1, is NAGVMQNPRHLVRRRGQEARLRCSPMKGHSHVYWYRQLPEEGLKFMVYLQKENIIDESGMPKERFSAEFPKEGPSILRIQQVVRGDSAAYFCASSPRLAGGFEQFFGPGTRLTVL.

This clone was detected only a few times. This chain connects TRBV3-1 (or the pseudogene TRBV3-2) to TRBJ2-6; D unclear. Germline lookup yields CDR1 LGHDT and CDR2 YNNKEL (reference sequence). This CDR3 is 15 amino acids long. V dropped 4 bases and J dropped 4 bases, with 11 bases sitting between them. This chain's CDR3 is CASSRTSEGANVLTF. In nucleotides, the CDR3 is TGTGCCAGCAGCCGAACCTCTGAAGGGGCCAACGTCCTGACTTTC.

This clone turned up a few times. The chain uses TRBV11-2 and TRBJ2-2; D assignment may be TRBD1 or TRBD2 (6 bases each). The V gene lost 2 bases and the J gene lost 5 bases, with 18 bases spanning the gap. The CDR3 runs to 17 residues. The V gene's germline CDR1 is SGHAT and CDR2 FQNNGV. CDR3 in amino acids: CASSLRGDTKGTGELFF. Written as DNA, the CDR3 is TGTGCCAGCAGCTTAAGGGGGGACACAAAGGGAACCGGGGAGCTGTTTTTT.

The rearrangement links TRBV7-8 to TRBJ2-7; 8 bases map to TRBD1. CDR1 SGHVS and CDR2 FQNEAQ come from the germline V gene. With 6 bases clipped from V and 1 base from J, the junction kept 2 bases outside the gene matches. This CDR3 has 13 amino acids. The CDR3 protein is CASRRQGSYEQYF. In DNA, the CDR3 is TGTGCCAGCAGGCGACAGGGGTCCTACGAGCAGTACTTC.

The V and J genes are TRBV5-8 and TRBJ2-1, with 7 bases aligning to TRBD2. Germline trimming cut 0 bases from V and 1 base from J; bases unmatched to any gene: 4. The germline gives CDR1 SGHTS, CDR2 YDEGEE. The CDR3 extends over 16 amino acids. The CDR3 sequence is CASSLDGGGSYNEQFF. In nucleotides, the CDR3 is TGTGCCAGCAGCTTGGACGGCGGGGGATCCTACAATGAGCAGTTCTTC.

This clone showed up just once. CDR3 amino acids: CASRGHLEGNQPQHF. The CDR3 DNA sequence: TGTGCCAGCAGGGGACACCTGGAGGGCAATCAGCCCCAGCATTTT. The chain is built from TRBV6-5 and TRBJ1-5, with a tentative D call TRBD1 (6 bases). The CDR3 sequence is 15 residues long. Trimming stripped 6 bases from V and 2 bases from J, with 14 bases between. Germline V lookup: CDR1 MNHEY, CDR2 SVGAGI.

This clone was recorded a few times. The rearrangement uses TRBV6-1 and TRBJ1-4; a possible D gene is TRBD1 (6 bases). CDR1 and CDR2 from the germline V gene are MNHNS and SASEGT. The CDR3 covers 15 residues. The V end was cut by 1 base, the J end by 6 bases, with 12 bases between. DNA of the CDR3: TGTGCCAGCAGTGAAGAGTGGGGGCGAGATGAAAAACTGTTTTTT. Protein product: CASSEEWGRDEKLFF.

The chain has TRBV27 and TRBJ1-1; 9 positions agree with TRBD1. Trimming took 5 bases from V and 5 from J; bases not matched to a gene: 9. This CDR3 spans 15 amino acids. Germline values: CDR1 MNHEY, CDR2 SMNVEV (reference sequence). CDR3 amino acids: CASSPRTGARTEAFF. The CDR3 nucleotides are TGTGCCAGCAGTCCCCGGACAGGGGCCAGGACTGAAGCTTTCTTT.

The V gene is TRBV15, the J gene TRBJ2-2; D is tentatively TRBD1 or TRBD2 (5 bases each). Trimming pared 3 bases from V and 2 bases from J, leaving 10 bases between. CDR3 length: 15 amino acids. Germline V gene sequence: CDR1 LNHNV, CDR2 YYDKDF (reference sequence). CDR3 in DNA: TGTGCCACCAGCAGCGAGAGGGGTAACACCGGGGAGCTGTTTTTT. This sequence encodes CATSSERGNTGELFF.

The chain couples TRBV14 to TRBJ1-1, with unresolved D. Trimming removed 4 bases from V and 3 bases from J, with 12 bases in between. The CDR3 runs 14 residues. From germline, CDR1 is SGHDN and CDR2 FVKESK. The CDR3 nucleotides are TGTGCCAGCAGCCCCTTGGGCGGTTACACTGAAGCTTTCTTT. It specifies CASSPLGGYTEAFF.

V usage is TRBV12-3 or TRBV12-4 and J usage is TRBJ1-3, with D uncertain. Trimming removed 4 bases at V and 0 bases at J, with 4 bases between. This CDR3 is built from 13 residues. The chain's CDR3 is CASSWDSGNTIYF. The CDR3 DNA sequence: TGTGCCAGCAGTTGGGACTCTGGAAACACCATATATTTT.

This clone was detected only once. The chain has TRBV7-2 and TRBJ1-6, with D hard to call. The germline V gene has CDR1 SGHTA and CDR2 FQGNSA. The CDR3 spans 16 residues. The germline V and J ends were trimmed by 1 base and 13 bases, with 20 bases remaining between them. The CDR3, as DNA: TGTGCCAGCAGCTTAGGGCCCTCGAGGAATCAATTCCCCCTCCACTTT. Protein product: CASSLGPSRNQFPLHF.

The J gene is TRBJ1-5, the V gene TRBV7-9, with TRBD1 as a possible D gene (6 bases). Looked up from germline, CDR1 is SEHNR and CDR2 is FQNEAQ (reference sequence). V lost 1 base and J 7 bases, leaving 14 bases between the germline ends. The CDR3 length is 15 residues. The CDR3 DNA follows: TGTGCCAGCAGCTTAGGAACAGGGCCAGGACAGCCCCAGCATTTT. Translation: CASSLGTGPGQPQHF.

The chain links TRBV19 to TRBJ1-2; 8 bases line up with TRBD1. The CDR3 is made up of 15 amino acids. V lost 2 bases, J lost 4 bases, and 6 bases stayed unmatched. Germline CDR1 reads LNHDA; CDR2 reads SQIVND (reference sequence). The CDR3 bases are TGTGCCAGTAGTATAAGACAGGGGAGAGGCTATGGCTACACCTTC. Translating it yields CASSIRQGRGYGYTF.

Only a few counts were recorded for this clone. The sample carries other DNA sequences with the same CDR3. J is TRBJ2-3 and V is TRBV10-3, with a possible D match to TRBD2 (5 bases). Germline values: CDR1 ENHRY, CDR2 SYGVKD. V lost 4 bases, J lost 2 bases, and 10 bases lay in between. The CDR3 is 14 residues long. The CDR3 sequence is CAISVSGSTDTQYF. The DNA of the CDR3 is TGTGCCATCAGTGTAAGCGGATCCACAGATACGCAGTATTTT.

The CDR3 protein is CASSSRPSGGVEVTQYF. CDR3 nucleotides: TGCGCCAGCAGCTCCCGTCCTAGCGGGGGGGTAGAAGTGACCCAGTACTTC. The chain recombines TRBV5-1 with TRBJ2-5; 12 positions match TRBD2. The CDR3 spans 17 residues. Germline loops: CDR1 SGHRS, CDR2 YFSETQ. Unmatched junction bases numbered 13, after V lost 3 bases and J lost 7 bases.

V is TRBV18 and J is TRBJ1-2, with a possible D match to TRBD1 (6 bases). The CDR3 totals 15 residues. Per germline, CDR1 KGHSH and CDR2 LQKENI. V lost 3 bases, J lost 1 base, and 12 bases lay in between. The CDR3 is CASSPRTDLNYGYTF. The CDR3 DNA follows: TGTGCCAGCTCACCGAGGACAGACCTTAACTATGGCTACACCTTC. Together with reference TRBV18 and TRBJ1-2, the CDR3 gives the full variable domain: NAGVMQNPRHLVRRRGQEARLRCSPMKGHSHVYWYRQLPEEGLKFMVYLQKENIIDESGMPKERFSAEFPKEGPSILRIQQVVRGDSAAYFCASSPRTDLNYGYTFGSGTRLTVV.

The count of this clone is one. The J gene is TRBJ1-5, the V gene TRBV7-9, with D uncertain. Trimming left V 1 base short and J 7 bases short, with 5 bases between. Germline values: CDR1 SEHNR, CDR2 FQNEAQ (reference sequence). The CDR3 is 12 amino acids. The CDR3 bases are TGTGCCAGCAGCTTAGGTGAGCAGCCCCAGCATTTT. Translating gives CASSLGEQPQHF.

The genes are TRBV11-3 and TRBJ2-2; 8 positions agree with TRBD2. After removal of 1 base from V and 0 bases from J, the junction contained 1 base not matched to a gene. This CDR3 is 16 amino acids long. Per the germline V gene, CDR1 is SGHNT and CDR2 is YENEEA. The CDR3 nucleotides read TGTGCCAGCAGCTTAGCGGGACTAGCGAACACCGGGGAGCTGTTTTTT. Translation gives CASSLAGLANTGELFF.

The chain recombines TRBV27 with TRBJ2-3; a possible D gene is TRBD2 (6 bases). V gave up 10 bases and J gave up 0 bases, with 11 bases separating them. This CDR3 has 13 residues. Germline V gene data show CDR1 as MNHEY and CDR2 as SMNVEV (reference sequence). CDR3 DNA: TGTGCCATCGGAGGGCCTAGCACAGATACGCAGTATTTT. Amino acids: CAIGGPSTDTQYF.

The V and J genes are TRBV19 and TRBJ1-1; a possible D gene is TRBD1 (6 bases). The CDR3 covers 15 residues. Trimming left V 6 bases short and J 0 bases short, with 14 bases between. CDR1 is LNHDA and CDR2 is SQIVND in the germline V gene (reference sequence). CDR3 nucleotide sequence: TGTGCCAGTAGCGGAAGCGGACAGCTGAACACTGAAGCTTTCTTT. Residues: CASSGSGQLNTEAFF. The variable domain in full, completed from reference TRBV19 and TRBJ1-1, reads DGGITQSPKYLFRKEGQNVTLSCEQNLNHDAMYWYRQDPGQGLRLIYYSQIVNDFQKGDIAEGYSVSREKKESFPLTVTSAQKNPTAFYLCASSGSGQLNTEAFFGQGTRLTVV.